Shown below are 26 T cell receptor beta chains from a single sample sequenced in a study of blood T cell repertoires in COVID-19. Clones were sequenced by immunoSEQ multiplex PCR, and TCRdb holds only the in-frame ones, with some missing. The data contain some 200,000 clones, about 76% of them singletons. The sequencing sample was made of peripheral blood. Receptors were obtained from a woman aged 50 to 60 with active or convalescent COVID-19.

The V call is TRBV30, the J call TRBJ1-5; possibly TRBD1 for D (5 bases). CDR1 is GTSNPN, CDR2 SVGIG, per germline (reference sequence). V dropped 1 base and J dropped 7 bases, with 14 bases sitting between them. This CDR3 is 14 amino acids long. The CDR3 is CAWSAGVTQQPQHF. As DNA, the CDR3 is TGTGCCTGGAGTGCGGGGGTGACCCAACAGCCCCAGCATTTT.

The rearrangement uses TRBV6-5 and TRBJ1-2; possible D gene TRBD1, 6 bases. The CDR3 covers 13 residues. Germline values: CDR1 MNHEY, CDR2 SVGAGI. The V and J ends lost 8 bases and 2 bases respectively, with 12 bases between them. CDR3 sequence (DNA): TGTGCCAGCGGGAACAGGGCCAACTATGGCTACACCTTC. Its translation: CASGNRANYGYTF.

The rearrangement joins TRBV30 to TRBJ1-6; 7 bases are a match to TRBD1. Per germline, CDR1 GTSNPN and CDR2 SVGIG (reference sequence). The CDR3 is 16 amino acids. With V trimmed by 4 bases and J by 0 bases, 6 bases remained unmatched. DNA for the CDR3: TGTGCCTGGACTACAGGGGCAAGCTCCTATAATTCACCCCTCCACTTT. Its protein is CAWTTGASSYNSPLHF.

The rearrangement links TRBV6-2 or TRBV6-3 to TRBJ1-5; 7 positions agree with TRBD1. CDR1 MNHEY and CDR2 SVGEGT come from the germline V gene. Trimming at V came to 0 bases and at J to 4 bases, leaving 3 bases not matched to a gene. This CDR3 has 15 residues. As DNA, the CDR3 is TGTGCCAGCAGTTACTCCGACAGGGCAAATCAGCCCCAGCATTTT. Protein: CASSYSDRANQPQHF.

The chain combines TRBV28 with TRBJ1-3; 11 nucleotides align to TRBD1. CDR3 length: 15 residues. V was pared by 5 bases and J by 4 bases, with 4 bases of the junction left unmatched. Germline V gene lookup returns CDR1 MDHEN and CDR2 SYDVKM. The CDR3 bases are TGTGCCAGCAGTCGGACAGGGGGCGCCGGAAACACCATATATTTT. This gives the protein CASSRTGGAGNTIYF.

The chain joins TRBV30 to TRBJ1-3; TRBD1 matches at 7 bases. Germline-derived CDR1 and CDR2 are GTSNPN and SVGIG (reference sequence). V lost 6 bases to trimming and J lost 4 bases; unmatched junction nucleotides: 6. The length of the CDR3 is 13 residues. CDR3: CACPTGLGNTIYF. The DNA of the CDR3 is TGTGCCTGCCCGACAGGGTTAGGAAACACCATATATTTT.

The chain uses TRBV19 and TRBJ1-2, with TRBD1 as a possible D gene (6 bases). The CDR3 consists of 13 residues. V was shortened by 4 bases and J by 2 bases, with 8 bases between the two germline ends. Looked up from germline, CDR1 is LNHDA and CDR2 is SQIVND (reference sequence). CDR3 protein: CASSNRENYGYTF. CDR3 DNA sequence: TGTGCCAGTAGTAACAGGGAGAACTATGGCTACACCTTC.

This sequence joins TRBV10-3 and TRBJ1-1; D is ambiguous. Trimming stripped 6 bases from V and 6 bases from J, with 20 bases between. This CDR3 has 15 amino acids. CDR1 and CDR2 from the germline V gene are ENHRY and SYGVKD. Here the CDR3 reads CAIRPRGGPSAEAFF. The CDR3 nucleotides are TGTGCCATCAGGCCCCGGGGTGGGCCTTCGGCTGAAGCTTTCTTT.

The sample holds a few counts of this clone. The J gene is TRBJ2-7, the V gene TRBV6-2 or TRBV6-3; TRBD2 matches at 10 bases. This CDR3 comprises 14 residues. CDR1 is MNHEY, CDR2 SVGEGT, per germline. V shed 5 bases, J shed 6 bases, and the junction held 7 bases outside the gene matches. The CDR3 nucleotides are TGTGCCAGCAGTGACCCGGGACTAGCGCGCGAGCAGTACTTC. It specifies CASSDPGLAREQYF.

CDR3 nucleotide sequence: TGTGCCATCAGTGAAGGGGCTAGCGGGAGTAGCCCTGAGCAGTTCTTC. It codes for CAISEGASGSSPEQFF. V is TRBV10-3 and J is TRBJ2-1; 10 bases are a match to TRBD2. Trimming removed 3 bases from V and 9 bases from J; junction bases left unmatched: 11. This CDR3 region has 16 residues. The germline gives CDR1 ENHRY, CDR2 SYGVKD.

The sample holds a few counts of this clone. The CDR3 DNA is TGTGCCAGCAGCCTGGGGATGAGGGAAGGCACAGATACGCAGTATTTT. Amino acids: CASSLGMREGTDTQYF. This rearrangement joins TRBV3-1 (or the pseudogene TRBV3-2) to TRBJ2-3; D is possibly TRBD2 (5 bases). Germline CDR1 and CDR2: LGHDT and YNNKEL (reference sequence). V was cut by 4 bases and J by 1 base, with 15 bases left in between. The CDR3 runs to 16 residues.

The chain links TRBV13 to TRBJ1-2, with TRBD1 identical over 11 bases. The CDR3 extends over 15 amino acids. Losses at the gene ends were 0 bases for V and 7 bases for J; bases not matched to a gene: 4. CDR1 is PRHDT, CDR2 FYEKMQ, per germline (reference sequence). The CDR3 DNA is TGTGCCAGCAGCTTAGGATCGGGACAGGGGGGTGGCTACACCTTC. Encoded protein: CASSLGSGQGGGYTF.

This clone was found a few times. The chain links TRBV10-3 to TRBJ2-3, with D possibly TRBD1 on 6 matching bases. CDR1 is ENHRY and CDR2 is SYGVKD in the germline V gene. V was pared by 5 bases and J by 0 bases, with 15 bases between. The CDR3 covers 16 residues. The CDR3: CAISQGQDTSTDTQYF. The CDR3 DNA sequence: TGTGCCATCAGTCAGGGGCAAGATACTAGCACAGATACGCAGTATTTT.

This clone was seen repeatedly, ten times or more. This rearrangement joins TRBV6-5 to TRBJ2-7; the D gene is possibly TRBD2 (5 bases). Trimming cost V 0 bases and J 2 bases, with 14 bases left between them. CDR3 length: 16 residues. Germline V lookup: CDR1 MNHEY, CDR2 SVGAGI. The CDR3 spells CASSYSSRGFPYEQYF. DNA for the CDR3: TGTGCCAGCAGTTACTCGTCTCGAGGGTTCCCCTACGAGCAGTACTTC.

The chain employs TRBV19 and TRBJ1-4; 7 bases map to TRBD1. Germline V CDR1 and CDR2: LNHDA, SQIVND (reference sequence). The V gene end was trimmed by 10 bases and the J gene end by 3 bases; junction bases not matched to a gene: 11. The CDR3 consists of 15 residues. CDR3 residues: CATWNPGQPNEKLFF. The CDR3, as DNA: TGTGCCACTTGGAATCCGGGACAGCCTAATGAAAAACTGTTTTTT.

V and J are TRBV9 and TRBJ2-1, with 8 bases that match TRBD2. The CDR3 contains 17 residues. Germline V gene lookup returns CDR1 SGDLS and CDR2 YYNGEE. The trim removed 0 bases at V and 0 bases at J, leaving 5 bases unmatched. CDR3 sequence: CASSVGERGGSYNEQFF. CDR3 nucleotides: TGTGCCAGCAGCGTAGGGGAACGGGGGGGCTCCTACAATGAGCAGTTCTTC. The variable domain in full, with the rest retrieved from reference TRBV9 and TRBJ2-1, is DSGVTQTPKHLITATGQRVTLRCSPRSGDLSVYWYQQSLDQGLQFLIQYYNGEERAKGNILERFSAQQFPDLHSELNLSSLELGDSALYFCASSVGERGGSYNEQFFGPGTRLTVL.

This clone showed up just once. This chain connects TRBV5-6 to TRBJ1-6; 8 nucleotides match TRBD1. Per the germline V gene, CDR1 is SGHDT and CDR2 is YYEEEE. The CDR3 consists of 13 residues. J gave up 14 bases and V 5 bases, and 9 bases lay outside the gene matches. The CDR3 here is CASSMDRAGALHF. The CDR3 bases are TGTGCCAGCAGTATGGACAGGGCTGGGGCCCTCCACTTT.

The J gene is TRBJ2-3, the V gene TRBV29-1; 10 positions agree with TRBD1. The CDR3 spans 16 residues. CDR1 SQVTM and CDR2 ANQGSEA come from the germline V gene. The V segment lost 6 bases and the J segment 1 base; nucleotides outside the gene matches: 10. The CDR3 reads CSVTKGQGSGTDTQYF. CDR3 bases: TGCAGCGTCACTAAGGGACAGGGGAGTGGCACAGATACGCAGTATTTT.

The chain has TRBV7-8 and TRBJ2-1; 8 nucleotides agree with TRBD2. This CDR3 contains 19 residues. Germline values: CDR1 SGHVS, CDR2 FQNEAQ. V shed 4 bases and J 8 bases; nucleotides not matched to a gene: 22. The CDR3 DNA follows: TGTGCCAGCAGCTACCTCTACCCCCCGGAGCGGGAGATCGTCTATGAGCAGTTCTTC. Amino acids: CASSYLYPPEREIVYEQFF.

The gene calls are TRBV5-5 and TRBJ1-1, with D hard to call. The germline gives CDR1 SGHKS, CDR2 YYEKEE (reference sequence). V lost 0 bases and J 3 bases, leaving 9 bases between the germline ends. The CDR3 covers 14 residues. The CDR3 DNA follows: TGTGCCAGCAGCTTGGCGGGAAAGGACACTGAAGCTTTCTTT. It yields the protein CASSLAGKDTEAFF.

Only one count was recorded for this clone. The chain couples TRBV5-1 to TRBJ2-4; TRBD2 aligns across 8 bases. Germline CDR1 is SGHRS and CDR2 is YFSETQ. V shed 2 bases and J 2 bases; nucleotides not matched to a gene: 12. The CDR3 has 18 residues. This CDR3 is CASSLAGAPSRSKNIQYF. The CDR3, as DNA: TGCGCCAGCAGCTTAGCGGGAGCCCCTTCCCGGTCCAAAAACATTCAGTACTTC.

The V gene is TRBV12-3 or TRBV12-4, the J gene TRBJ1-5; D uncertain. V lost 5 bases and J 9 bases, leaving 11 bases between the germline ends. The CDR3 loop spans 12 amino acids. CDR3 residues: CASSLEGGPQHF. The CDR3 coding sequence is TGTGCCAGCAGTCTCGAGGGAGGGCCCCAGCATTTT.

Worth noting for this clone: The same CDR3 is also encoded by other DNA sequences in this sample. The chain carries TRBV5-1 and TRBJ1-1; D might be TRBD1 (5 bases). Germline V CDR1 and CDR2: SGHRS, YFSETQ. The CDR3 runs 14 residues. Trimming cost V 0 bases and J 3 bases, with 9 bases left between them. The CDR3 region has the DNA TGCGCCAGCAGCTTGGAAGGAGGGGACACTGAAGCTTTCTTT. Its translation: CASSLEGGDTEAFF.

The genes are TRBV11-3 and TRBJ2-5, with 7 bases that match TRBD2. CDR3 length: 13 residues. Germline values: CDR1 SGHNT, CDR2 YENEEA. J was trimmed by 4 bases and V by 3 bases; bases with no gene match: 2. CDR3 loop: CASSLGLLETQYF. As DNA, the CDR3 is TGTGCCAGCAGCTTGGGACTACTAGAGACCCAGTACTTC.

The chain employs TRBV29-1 and TRBJ1-3; the D is unclear. The CDR3 runs to 13 residues. Germline V lookup: CDR1 SQVTM, CDR2 ANQGSEA. V was trimmed by 4 bases and J by 0 bases, leaving 7 bases between them. CDR3 DNA sequence: TGCAGCGTTGCCAGCGGCTCTGGAAACACCATATATTTT. This encodes CSVASGSGNTIYF.

The V gene is TRBV10-3, the J gene TRBJ1-1, with D possibly being TRBD1 (5 bases). CDR3 length: 16 residues. Per the germline V gene, CDR1 is ENHRY and CDR2 is SYGVKD. V was pared by 0 bases and J by 0 bases, with 11 bases between. This CDR3 is CAISESAQVMNTEAFF. The CDR3 DNA follows: TGTGCCATCAGTGAGTCGGCACAGGTGATGAACACTGAAGCTTTCTTT.